Described below is a single T cell receptor (beta chain) sequence and its context. Its antigen is still unknown. V dropped 0 bases and J dropped 4 bases, with 10 bases sitting between them. Germline CDR1 and CDR2: LNHNV and YYDKDF (reference sequence). The CDR3 spans 15 residues. The data derive from a study of T cell responses to AZD1222 COVID-19 vaccine. Assay: immunoSEQ multiplex PCR; the TCRdb copy retains only in-frame clones and omits some. The table records 90,000 to 120,000 clones, around 90% of them present only once. General study points: When two AZD1222 doses had been given, Spike-specific TCR breadth and depth rose. Spike-wide vaccine-associated CD4 TCRs dominated at 160-218 and 743-854. The donor group comprised mostly white British people and more females; the analysis possibly underestimated clonal diversity.

The source of this sequence is an adult in good health. The V and J genes are TRBV15 and TRBJ1-3, with D tentatively TRBD1 (5 bases). This material consisted of peripheral blood, taken on day 0 of AZD1222 vaccination. In nucleotides, the CDR3 is TGTGCCACCAGCAGAGATGGGGGAAGAGGAAACACCATATATTTT. It is translated as CATSRDGGRGNTIYF.